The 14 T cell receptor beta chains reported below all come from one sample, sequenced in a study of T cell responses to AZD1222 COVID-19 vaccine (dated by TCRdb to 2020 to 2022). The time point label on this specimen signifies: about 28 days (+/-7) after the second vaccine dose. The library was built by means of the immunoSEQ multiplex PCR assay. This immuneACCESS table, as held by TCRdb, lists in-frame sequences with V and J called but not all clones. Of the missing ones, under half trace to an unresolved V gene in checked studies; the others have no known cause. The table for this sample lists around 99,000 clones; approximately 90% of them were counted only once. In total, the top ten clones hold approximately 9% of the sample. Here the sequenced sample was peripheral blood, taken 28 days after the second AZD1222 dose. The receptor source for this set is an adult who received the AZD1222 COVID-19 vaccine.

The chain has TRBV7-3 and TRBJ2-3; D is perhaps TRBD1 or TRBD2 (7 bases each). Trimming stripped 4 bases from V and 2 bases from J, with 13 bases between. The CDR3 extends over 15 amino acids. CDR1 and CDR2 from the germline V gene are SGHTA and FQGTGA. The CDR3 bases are TGTGCCAGCAGCTCCACAGGGGACTACACAGATACGCAGTATTTT. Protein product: CASSSTGDYTDTQYF.

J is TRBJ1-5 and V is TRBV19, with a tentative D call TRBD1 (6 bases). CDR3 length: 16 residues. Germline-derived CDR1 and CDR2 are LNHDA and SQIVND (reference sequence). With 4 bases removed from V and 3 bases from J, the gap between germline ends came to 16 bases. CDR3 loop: CASSTAGGGNNQPQHF. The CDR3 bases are TGTGCCAGTAGTACAGCGGGAGGGGGGAACAATCAGCCCCAGCATTTT.

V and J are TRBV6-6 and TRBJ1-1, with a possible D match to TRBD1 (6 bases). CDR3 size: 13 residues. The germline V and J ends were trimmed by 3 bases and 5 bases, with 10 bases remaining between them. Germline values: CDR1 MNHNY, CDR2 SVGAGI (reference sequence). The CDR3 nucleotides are TGTGCCAGCAGTTATCACAGGGAGACTGAAGCTTTCTTT. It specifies CASSYHRETEAFF.

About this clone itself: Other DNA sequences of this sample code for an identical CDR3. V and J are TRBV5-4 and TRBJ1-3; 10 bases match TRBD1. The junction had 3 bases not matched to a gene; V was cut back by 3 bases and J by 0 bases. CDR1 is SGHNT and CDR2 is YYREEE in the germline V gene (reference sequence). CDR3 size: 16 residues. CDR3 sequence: CASSSRTGGSGNTIYF. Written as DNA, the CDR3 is TGTGCCAGCAGCTCCAGGACAGGGGGCTCTGGAAACACCATATATTTT.

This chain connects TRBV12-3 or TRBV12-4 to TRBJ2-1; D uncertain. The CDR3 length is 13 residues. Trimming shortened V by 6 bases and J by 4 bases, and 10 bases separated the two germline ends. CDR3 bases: TGTGCCAGCAGCTCCGTCAGTTACAATGAGCAGTTCTTC. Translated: CASSSVSYNEQFF.

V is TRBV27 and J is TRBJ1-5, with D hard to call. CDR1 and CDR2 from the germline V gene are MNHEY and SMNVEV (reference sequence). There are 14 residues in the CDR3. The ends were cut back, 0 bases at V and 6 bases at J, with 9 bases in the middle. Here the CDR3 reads CASSLSWGIQPQHF. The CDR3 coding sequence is TGTGCCAGCAGTTTATCGTGGGGAATTCAGCCCCAGCATTTT.

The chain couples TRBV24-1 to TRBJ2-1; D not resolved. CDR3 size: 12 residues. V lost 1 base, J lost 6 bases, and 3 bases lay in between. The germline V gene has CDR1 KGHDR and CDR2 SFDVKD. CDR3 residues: CATSDFSNEQFF. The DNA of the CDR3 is TGTGCCACCAGTGATTTCAGCAATGAGCAGTTCTTC.

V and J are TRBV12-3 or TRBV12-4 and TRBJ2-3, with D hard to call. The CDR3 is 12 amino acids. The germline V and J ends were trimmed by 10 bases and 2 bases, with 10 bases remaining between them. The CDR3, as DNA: TGTGCCACCACTGCAAACACAGATACGCAGTATTTT. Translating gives CATTANTDTQYF.

The CDR3 bases are TGTGCCAGTAGTCTACTAGCGGGGGACGTCAAGAAGCAGTTCTTC. This codes for CASSLLAGDVKKQFF. J is TRBJ2-1 and V is TRBV19; 11 bases align to TRBD2. V lost 5 bases and J lost 11; bases outside the gene matches: 11. There are 15 residues in the CDR3. The germline V gene encodes CDR1 LNHDA and CDR2 SQIVND (reference sequence). Full variable domain (outside the CDR3, taken from reference TRBV19 and TRBJ2-1): DGGITQSPKYLFRKEGQNVTLSCEQNLNHDAMYWYRQDPGQGLRLIYYSQIVNDFQKGDIAEGYSVSREKKESFPLTVTSAQKNPTAFYLCASSLLAGDVKKQFFGPGTRLTVL.

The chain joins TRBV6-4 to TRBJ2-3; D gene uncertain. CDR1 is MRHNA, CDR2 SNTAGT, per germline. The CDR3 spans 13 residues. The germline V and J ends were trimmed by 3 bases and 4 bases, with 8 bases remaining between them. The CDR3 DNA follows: TGTGCCAGCAGTGAGAATTTCGCAGATACGCAGTATTTT. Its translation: CASSENFADTQYF.

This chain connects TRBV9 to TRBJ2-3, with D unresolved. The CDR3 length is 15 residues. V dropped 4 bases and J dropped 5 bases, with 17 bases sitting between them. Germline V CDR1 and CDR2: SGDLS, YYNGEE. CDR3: CASSSPAGSGDTQYF. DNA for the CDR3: TGTGCCAGCAGCTCCCCCGCCGGGTCCGGAGATACGCAGTATTTT.

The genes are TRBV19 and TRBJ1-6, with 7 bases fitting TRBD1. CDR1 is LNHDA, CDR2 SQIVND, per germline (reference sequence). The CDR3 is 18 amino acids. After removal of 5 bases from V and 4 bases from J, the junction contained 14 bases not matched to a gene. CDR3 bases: TGTGCCAGTAGTGGGACAGCCTCCCCGAATGAATATAATTCACCCCTCCACTTT. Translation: CASSGTASPNEYNSPLHF.

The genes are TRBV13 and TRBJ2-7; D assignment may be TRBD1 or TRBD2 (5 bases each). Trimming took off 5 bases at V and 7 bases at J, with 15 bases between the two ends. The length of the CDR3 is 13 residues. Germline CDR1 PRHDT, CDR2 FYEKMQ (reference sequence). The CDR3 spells CASSLAPGREQYF. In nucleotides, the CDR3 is TGTGCCAGCAGCCTAGCTCCGGGGCGGGAGCAGTACTTC.

CDR3 amino acids: CASSEPNSWGTEAFF. The CDR3 coding sequence is TGTGCCAGCAGTGAACCCAACAGTTGGGGCACTGAAGCTTTCTTT. The J gene is TRBJ1-1, the V gene TRBV25-1; D unclear. Germline V lookup: CDR1 MGHDK, CDR2 SYGVNS. The CDR3 consists of 15 residues. The V end was cut by 2 bases, the J end by 4 bases, with 14 bases between. Supplemented by reference TRBV25-1 and TRBJ1-1, the full variable domain reads EADIYQTPRYLVIGTGKKITLECSQTMGHDKMYWYQQDPGMELHLIHYSYGVNSTEKGDLSSESTVSRIRTEHFPLTLESARPSHTSQYLCASSEPNSWGTEAFFGQGTRLTVV.